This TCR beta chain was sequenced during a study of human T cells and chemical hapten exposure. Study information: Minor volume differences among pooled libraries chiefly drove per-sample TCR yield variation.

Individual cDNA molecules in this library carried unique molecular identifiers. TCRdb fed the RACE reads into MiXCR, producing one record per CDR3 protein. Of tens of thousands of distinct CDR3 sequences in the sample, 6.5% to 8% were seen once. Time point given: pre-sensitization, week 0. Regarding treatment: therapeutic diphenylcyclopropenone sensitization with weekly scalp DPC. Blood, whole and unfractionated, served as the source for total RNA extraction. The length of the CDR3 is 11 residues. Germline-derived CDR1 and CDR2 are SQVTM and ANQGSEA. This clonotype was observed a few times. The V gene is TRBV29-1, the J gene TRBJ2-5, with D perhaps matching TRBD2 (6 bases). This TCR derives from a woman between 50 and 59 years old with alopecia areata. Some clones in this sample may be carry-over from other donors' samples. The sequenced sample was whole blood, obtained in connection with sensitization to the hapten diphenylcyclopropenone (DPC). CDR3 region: CTHTRGEAQYF. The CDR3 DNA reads TGCACCCACACCCGAGGGGAGGCCCAGTACTTC.